This record looks at one T cell receptor beta chain sequence and its context. The antigen remains unidentified. V dropped 0 bases and J dropped 12 bases, with 12 bases sitting between them. CDR3 length: 13 amino acids. Germline V lookup: CDR1 SGHRS, CDR2 YFSETQ. The time point is: cycle 4 day 1 (C4D1), after 6 weeks of nivolumab. Autologous stem cell transplantation was followed by relapse in every patient, and brentuximab vedotin exposure varied. Complete response, partial response or progressive disease was recorded as best response. This sample was included in a study of PD-1 blockade in classical Hodgkin lymphoma. Study findings and constraints: Complete responders' baseline diversity resembled that of newly diagnosed patients. Diminished baseline TCR diversity has been reported in newly diagnosed patients relative to healthy donors.

TCRdb's copy holds only in-frame clones and misses some; the assay was immunoSEQ multiplex PCR. The table shows about 31,000 clones, with about four fifths occurring only once. The TCR originated in a human donor with classical Hodgkin lymphoma. The rearrangement joins TRBV5-1 to TRBJ2-2, with D maybe TRBD2 (6 bases). The starting material was peripheral blood mononuclear cells (PBMCs), obtained before the fourth cycle of nivolumab. The CDR3 here is CASSLGPGEKLFF. CDR3 nucleotides: TGCGCCAGCAGCTTGGGGCCGGGGGAGAAGCTGTTTTTT.